The 27 T cell receptor beta chains below all came from one sample that was sequenced in a study of human T cells and chemical hapten exposure. TCRdb processed the RACE reads anew with MiXCR; each CDR3 protein has one entry. The table shows under 100,000 distinct CDR3 sequences, with more than 10% occurring only once. Time point given: patch test 3, about 24 weeks after DPC sensitization. The treatment is: therapeutic diphenylcyclopropenone sensitization with weekly scalp DPC. This specimen consisted of whole blood, obtained in connection with sensitization to the hapten diphenylcyclopropenone (DPC). These receptors were taken from a woman aged 45-65 years with alopecia areata. Some clones in this sample may be carry-over from other donors' samples.

This clonotype was detected many times. The V and J genes are TRBV29-1 and TRBJ2-2, with unresolved D. The CDR3 contains 11 residues. Germline V lookup: CDR1 SQVTM, CDR2 ANQGSEA. Trimming cost V 5 bases and J 0 bases, with 1 base left between them. The CDR3 DNA follows: TGCAGCGTTACGAACACCGGGGAGCTGTTTTTT. Residues: CSVTNTGELFF.

The chain joins TRBV27 to TRBJ2-3, with no clear D. The CDR3 totals 15 residues. The V gene lost 7 bases and the J gene lost 4 bases, with 18 bases spanning the gap. Germline loops: CDR1 MNHEY, CDR2 SMNVEV (reference sequence). The CDR3 DNA follows: TGTGCCAGCACCAAGAGAGCCTCCATCGCAGATACGCAGTATTTT. Translated: CASTKRASIADTQYF.

This sequence joins TRBV18 and TRBJ1-3; D ambiguous. The CDR3 is 13 amino acids. V dropped 2 bases and J dropped 4 bases, with 6 bases sitting between them. Germline CDR1 reads KGHSH; CDR2 reads LQKENI. The CDR3 sequence: CASSPNGGNTIYF. CDR3 DNA sequence: TGTGCCAGCTCACCAAACGGCGGAAACACCATATATTTT.

The chain employs TRBV11-2 and TRBJ1-1; D is unclear. V lost 1 base, J lost 4 bases, and 10 bases lay in between. This CDR3 comprises 14 residues. Germline V gene sequence: CDR1 SGHAT, CDR2 FQNNGV. The CDR3 DNA reads TGTGCCAGCAGCTTAGTGCCGGGGTCCACTGAAGCTTTCTTT. Translation: CASSLVPGSTEAFF.

This clonotype was seen ten or more times. The rearrangement joins TRBV28 to TRBJ1-4, with TRBD1 as a possible D gene (6 bases). The CDR3 runs to 15 residues. Trimming removed 7 bases at V and 7 bases at J, with 19 bases between. The germline V gene has CDR1 MDHEN and CDR2 SYDVKM. CDR3 coding DNA: TGTGCCAGCATGAACTGGGGGGCGAGCCGTGAAAAACTGTTTTTT. It codes for CASMNWGASREKLFF.

This clonotype was recorded at least ten times. This chain uses TRBV10-2 with TRBJ2-1, with TRBD1 matching over 7 bases. This CDR3 has 15 residues. CDR1 WSHSY and CDR2 SAAADI come from the germline V gene. V was pared by 6 bases and J by 1 base, with 6 bases of the junction left unmatched. The CDR3 sequence: CASRVDRVSYNEQFF. For the CDR3, the DNA is TGCGCCAGCAGAGTAGACAGGGTATCCTACAATGAGCAGTTCTTC.

This clonotype was seen ten or more times. The rearrangement links TRBV2 to TRBJ2-3, with 7 bases fitting TRBD2. The CDR3 is 15 amino acids. J lost 2 bases, V lost 3 bases, and 5 bases had no gene match. Germline CDR1 SNHLY, CDR2 FYNNEI. This CDR3 is CASSEGAGYTDTQYF. DNA of the CDR3: TGTGCCAGCAGTGAGGGAGCGGGATACACAGATACGCAGTATTTT.

The V and J genes are TRBV18 and TRBJ2-3; no definite D call. CDR3 length: 14 residues. CDR1 is KGHSH, CDR2 LQKENI, per germline. Between the trimmed V and J ends, which lost 2 bases and 6 bases, there was a span of 12 bases. The CDR3 DNA sequence: TGTGCCAGCTCACCAAAGGGCACAGCGGATACGCAGTATTTT. Amino acid sequence: CASSPKGTADTQYF.

This clonotype was found a few times. The J gene is TRBJ2-7, the V gene TRBV6-5; maybe TRBD1 (5 bases). CDR1 and CDR2 (germline): MNHEY, SVGAGI. CDR3 length: 15 amino acids. With 3 bases removed from V and 0 bases from J, the gap between germline ends came to 12 bases. The CDR3 DNA sequence: TGTGCCAGCAGTTATGCCCCGGACATCTCCTACGAGCAGTACTTC. It is translated as CASSYAPDISYEQYF.

This clonotype was counted at least ten times. This rearrangement joins TRBV13 to TRBJ1-1; tentatively, D is TRBD1 (6 bases). Germline lookup yields CDR1 PRHDT and CDR2 FYEKMQ (reference sequence). Between the trimmed V and J ends, which lost 2 bases and 0 bases, there was a span of 10 bases. The CDR3 length is 15 residues. The CDR3 is CASSLLRTVNTEAFF. For the CDR3, the DNA is TGTGCCAGCAGCTTACTTAGGACAGTGAACACTGAAGCTTTCTTT.

This clonotype was seen ten or more times. V gene TRBV19 combines with J gene TRBJ1-4; TRBD1 agrees at 7 bases. The trim removed 7 bases at V and 4 bases at J, leaving 3 bases unmatched. Germline-derived CDR1 and CDR2 are LNHDA and SQIVND (reference sequence). The CDR3 spans 13 residues. The CDR3 sequence is CASTGQYNEKLFF. CDR3 coding DNA: TGTGCCAGTACGGGACAGTATAATGAAAAACTGTTTTTT. Full variable domain (rest looked up from reference TRBV19 and TRBJ1-4): DGGITQSPKYLFRKEGQNVTLSCEQNLNHDAMYWYRQDPGQGLRLIYYSQIVNDFQKGDIAEGYSVSREKKESFPLTVTSAQKNPTAFYLCASTGQYNEKLFFGSGTQLSVL.

This clonotype was counted between two and nine times. The J gene is TRBJ2-1, the V gene TRBV7-2; 8 bases agree with TRBD1. V was clipped by 5 bases and J by 1 base; unmatched bases: 4. Germline V lookup: CDR1 SGHTA, CDR2 FQGNSA. This CDR3 spans 15 amino acids. DNA of the CDR3: TGTGCCAGCAGCGACCGACAGGGGTCCTACAATGAGCAGTTCTTC. As protein: CASSDRQGSYNEQFF. Using reference TRBV7-2 and TRBJ2-1 for the parts outside the CDR3, the full variable domain is GAGVSQSPSNKVTEKGKDVELRCDPISGHTALYWYRQSLGQGLEFLIYFQGNSAPDKSGLPSDRFSAERTGGSVSTLTIQRTQQEDSAVYLCASSDRQGSYNEQFFGPGTRLTVL.

This clonotype was observed many times. This chain links TRBV2 with TRBJ1-2; D is ambiguous. The CDR3 is 12 residues long. The ends were cut back, 3 bases at V and 8 bases at J, with 10 bases in the middle. CDR1 is SNHLY, CDR2 FYNNEI, per germline. The CDR3 loop reads CASSEVPGGYTF. In nucleotides, the CDR3 is TGTGCCAGCAGTGAGGTCCCTGGGGGCTACACCTTC.

The V call is TRBV6-5, the J call TRBJ2-2, with 7 bases that match TRBD2. The CDR3 is 16 amino acids. After removal of 3 bases from V and 2 bases from J, the junction contained 6 bases not matched to a gene. Germline V gives CDR1 MNHEY, CDR2 SVGAGI. DNA of the CDR3: TGTGCCAGCAGTTATCTTAGCGGGCTTAACACCGGGGAGCTGTTTTTT. Amino acids: CASSYLSGLNTGELFF.

In its sample, this clonotype was seen many times. The gene calls are TRBV11-2 and TRBJ2-2; D is undetermined. CDR3 length: 13 residues. The germline V and J ends were trimmed by 4 bases and 6 bases, with 9 bases remaining between them. From germline, CDR1 is SGHAT and CDR2 FQNNGV. CDR3: CASSSFVAGELFF. CDR3 bases: TGTGCCAGCAGCTCTTTCGTAGCCGGGGAGCTGTTTTTT.

CDR3 amino acids: CASSLRQTYNEQFF. For the CDR3, the DNA is TGTGCCAGCAGCCTTCGACAGACCTACAATGAGCAGTTCTTC. This sequence joins TRBV6-2 or TRBV6-3 and TRBJ2-1; D is perhaps TRBD1 (5 bases). V lost 6 bases, J lost 2 bases, and 11 bases lay in between. Germline V gene data show CDR1 as MNHEY and CDR2 as SVGEGT. The CDR3 runs to 14 residues.

The chain recombines TRBV6-5 with TRBJ2-1, with 13 bases matching TRBD2. CDR3 length: 18 residues. Germline V CDR1 and CDR2: MNHEY, SVGAGI. Germline trimming cut 6 bases from V and 7 bases from J; bases unmatched to any gene: 15. As DNA, the CDR3 is TGTGCCAGCAGGACAACCGGGACTAGCGGGAACGTATGGAATGAGCAGTTCTTC. Protein product: CASRTTGTSGNVWNEQFF.

At least ten counts were recorded for this clonotype. This chain joins TRBV7-2 and TRBJ2-7, with 9 bases that match TRBD1. The trim removed 5 bases at V and 3 bases at J, leaving 8 bases unmatched. The CDR3 is 15 residues long. Germline values: CDR1 SGHTA, CDR2 FQGNSA. CDR3 sequence: CASSLQGAPDYEQYF. The DNA of the CDR3 is TGTGCCAGCAGCCTACAGGGGGCGCCCGACTACGAGCAGTACTTC.

J is TRBJ2-1 and V is TRBV20-1, with 11 positions matching TRBD2. Per germline, CDR1 DFQATT and CDR2 SNEGSKA (reference sequence). The CDR3 runs 15 residues. The junction had 11 bases not matched to a gene; V was cut back by 1 base and J by 12 bases. The CDR3 here is CSARVVSGRAVLQFF. The CDR3 DNA reads TGCAGTGCTAGAGTGGTTAGCGGGAGGGCAGTTCTGCAGTTCTTC.

This chain links TRBV11-2 with TRBJ1-6; the D is unclear. Germline-derived CDR1 and CDR2 are SGHAT and FQNNGV. The CDR3 covers 14 residues. V was clipped by 4 bases and J by 6 bases, with 10 bases between them. DNA of the CDR3: TGTGCCAGCAGCTCCCAGGATACTAATTCACCCCTCCACTTT. This translates into CASSSQDTNSPLHF.

The chain has TRBV9 and TRBJ1-1, with D unresolved. The CDR3 loop spans 13 amino acids. Germline assignment: CDR1 SGDLS and CDR2 YYNGEE. Trimming left V 4 bases short and J 3 bases short, with 10 bases between. The CDR3 DNA follows: TGTGCCAGCAGCTCTCGAGGATACACTGAAGCTTTCTTT. Translation gives CASSSRGYTEAFF.

The V and J genes are TRBV12-3 or TRBV12-4 and TRBJ2-2; 11 bases match TRBD2. The length of the CDR3 is 15 residues. J lost 4 bases, V lost 5 bases, and 3 bases had no gene match. CDR3 loop: CASSQLAGGTGELFF. CDR3 bases: TGTGCCAGCAGTCAGCTAGCGGGAGGCACCGGGGAGCTGTTTTTT.

This clonotype was observed at least ten times. V gene TRBV6-2 or TRBV6-3 combines with J gene TRBJ1-4; 7 nucleotides match TRBD1. The trim removed 7 bases at V and 6 bases at J, leaving 11 bases unmatched. The germline CDR1 and CDR2 sequences are MNHEY and SVGEGT. The CDR3 runs to 15 residues. CDR3 sequence: CASTLRQGFDEKLFF. The CDR3 nucleotides are TGTGCCAGCACCCTACGACAGGGATTCGATGAAAAACTGTTTTTT.

This clonotype was picked up many times. This sequence joins TRBV7-8 and TRBJ1-4, with a weak D call TRBD1 (6 bases). CDR1 and CDR2 from the germline V gene are SGHVS and FQNEAQ. Between the trimmed V and J ends, which lost 3 bases and 4 bases, there was a span of 12 bases. CDR3 length: 15 residues. The CDR3 sequence is CASSFRDTLNEKLFF. CDR3 bases: TGTGCCAGCAGCTTCCGGGACACCCTTAATGAAAAACTGTTTTTT.

This clonotype was recorded at least ten times. This chain links TRBV19 with TRBJ2-2; 10 nucleotides align to TRBD2. In germline, CDR1 is LNHDA, CDR2 SQIVND (reference sequence). V shed 3 bases and J 5 bases; nucleotides not matched to a gene: 3. The length of the CDR3 is 15 residues. CDR3 region: CASSMSSGRTGELFF. In DNA form, the CDR3 reads TGTGCCAGTAGTATGAGTAGCGGGAGGACCGGGGAGCTGTTTTTT.

The chain links TRBV30 to TRBJ2-1, with 12 nucleotides matching TRBD2. The V gene end was trimmed by 2 bases and the J gene end by 10 bases; junction bases not matched to a gene: 3. CDR1 is GTSNPN, CDR2 SVGIG, per germline (reference sequence). The CDR3 covers 13 residues. The DNA for the CDR3 is TGTGCCTGGAGTTCCGGACTAGCGGGAGAGCAGTTCTTC. Protein product: CAWSSGLAGEQFF.

The table lists this clonotype with a few counts. The J gene is TRBJ2-1, the V gene TRBV29-1; D uncertain. This CDR3 spans 10 amino acids. V was trimmed by 6 bases and J by 8 bases, leaving 8 bases between them. CDR1 is SQVTM, CDR2 ANQGSEA, per germline. CDR3 nucleotide sequence: TGCAGCGTCTATCGCGATGAGCAGTTCTTC. It yields the protein CSVYRDEQFF.